This T cell receptor beta chain derives from a study of metastatic and nonmetastatic thyroid tumors. About the study: The authors compared repertoires across blood and tumor or nodule tissue from malignant and benign thyroid patients.

The entire patient cohort was treatment-naive prior to thyroid surgery. This clone is categorized as medium-sized (0.01 to 0.1%). TCRdb reanalyzed the PCR reads via MiXCR. The data contain around 13,000 clones, about 25% of them singletons. Germline V CDR1 and CDR2: MNHEY, SMNVEV (reference sequence). This CDR3 spans 16 amino acids. Unmatched junction bases numbered 12, after V lost 7 bases and J lost 6 bases. Input material: blood. The clonotype was recovered from a female donor with papillary thyroid cancer or a benign thyroid nodule (not recorded which). Some clones in this sample may be carry-over from other donors' samples. The chain joins TRBV27 to TRBJ2-6; 7 bases match TRBD1. The CDR3 DNA sequence: TGTGCCAGCACCTCGAACAGGGGCGGAAAGGCCAACGTCCTGACTTTC. Translating it yields CASTSNRGGKANVLTF.